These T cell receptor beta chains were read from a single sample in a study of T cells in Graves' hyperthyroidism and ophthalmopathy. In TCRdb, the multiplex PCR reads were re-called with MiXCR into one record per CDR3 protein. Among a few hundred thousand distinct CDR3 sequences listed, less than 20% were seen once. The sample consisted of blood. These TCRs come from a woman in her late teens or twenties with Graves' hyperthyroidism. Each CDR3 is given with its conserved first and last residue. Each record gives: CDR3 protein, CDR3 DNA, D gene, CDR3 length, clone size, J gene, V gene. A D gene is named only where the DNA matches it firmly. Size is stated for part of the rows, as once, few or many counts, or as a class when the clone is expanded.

CATSRERVRGTYNEQFF,TGTGCCACCAGCAGAGAAAGGGTCAGGGGAACCTACAATGAGCAGTTCTTC,.,17,many,TRBJ2-1,TRBV15
CASSWDRGDTEAFF,TGCGCCAGCAGCTGGGACAGGGGGGACACTGAAGCTTTCTTT,TRBD1,14,many,TRBJ1-1,TRBV5-1
CASRAGGQNTGELFF,TGTGCCAGTAGAGCAGGGGGCCAGAACACCGGGGAGCTGTTTTTT,TRBD1,15,.,TRBJ2-2,TRBV19
CSVEEDSVAGEKLFF,TGCAGCGTTGAAGAGGACAGCGTCGCGGGTGAAAAACTGTTTTTT,.,15,.,TRBJ1-4,TRBV29-1
CASRPTGLVEKLFF,TGTGCCAGCAGACCTACAGGTCTTGTTGAAAAACTGTTTTTT,.,14,few,TRBJ1-4,TRBV12-3/TRBV12-4
CASSHNRYEQYF,TGTGCCAGCAGTCATAACAGATACGAGCAGTACTTC,.,12,.,TRBJ2-7,TRBV27
CASSRGGGGPTDTQYF,TGTGCCAGCAGCCGTGGGGGGGGGGGGCCGACAGATACGCAGTATTTT,.,16,.,TRBJ2-3,TRBV7-2
CASSFGRASNEKLFF,TGTGCCAGCAGCTTCGGTAGGGCGAGTAATGAAAAACTGTTTTTT,.,15,many,TRBJ1-4,TRBV11-3
CSARDLFVGDTGELFF,TGCAGTGCTAGAGATCTGTTTGTGGGGGACACCGGGGAGCTGTTTTTT,.,16,many,TRBJ2-2,TRBV20-1
CASSSPTGVGNTIYF,TGTGCCAGCAGTTCCCCGACAGGGGTTGGAAACACCATATATTTT,TRBD1,15,many,TRBJ1-3,TRBV12-3/TRBV12-4
CASSISEGTHTDTQCF,TGTGCCAGTAGTATATCAGAGGGGACCCACACAGATACGCAGTGTTTT,.,16,.,TRBJ2-3,TRBV19
CASTPGGYMTQPQHF,TGTGCCAGCACCCCCGGCGGGTACATGACCCAGCCCCAGCATTTT,.,15,many,TRBJ1-5,TRBV12-3/TRBV12-4
CSAPSDGGYEQYF,TGCAGTGCTCCTAGCGATGGGGGCTACGAGCAGTACTTC,.,13,few,TRBJ2-7,TRBV20-1
CASSPQGSGYTF,TGTGCCAGCAGTCCACAGGGTTCTGGCTACACCTTC,.,12,many,TRBJ1-2,TRBV28
CASSDVGVGGYTF,TGTGCCAGCAGTGATGTTGGAGTGGGAGGCTACACCTTC,.,13,few,TRBJ1-2,TRBV25-1
CASSQVNGGSGFF,TGTGCCAGCAGCCAAGTAAATGGCGGGTCTGGGTTCTTC,.,13,.,TRBJ2-1,TRBV3-1
CASSYTQGTEAFF,TGTGCCAGCAGTTATACCCAGGGCACTGAAGCTTTCTTT,.,13,many,TRBJ1-1,TRBV6-1
CATSRDTLDRVGGYTF,TGTGCCACCAGCAGAGATACCTTGGACAGGGTGGGAGGCTACACCTTC,TRBD1,16,many,TRBJ1-2,TRBV15
CASSPTAASHEERANYGYTF,TGTGCCAGCAGCCCTACTGCCGCCTCGCACGAGGAAAGGGCTAACTATGGCTACACCTTC,.,20,many,TRBJ1-2,TRBV11-2
CASSQASQVGELFF,TGTGCCAGCAGCCAAGCGTCACAGGTCGGGGAGCTGTTTTTT,.,14,many,TRBJ2-2,TRBV3-1
CASSERLLLQETQYF,TGTGCCAGCAGCGAGAGATTATTACTACAAGAGACCCAGTACTTC,.,15,.,TRBJ2-5,TRBV7-9
CASSLDRSTDTQYF,TGCGCCAGCAGCTTGGACCGGAGCACAGATACGCAGTATTTT,.,14,.,TRBJ2-3,TRBV19
CASRPGQGLSAIYF,TGTGCCAGCAGACCCGGACAGGGACTGAGCGCCATATATTTT,TRBD1,14,many,TRBJ1-3,TRBV6-1
CASSESGGAFSEQFF,TGTGCCAGCAGTGAAAGCGGGGGGGCTTTTAGTGAGCAGTTCTTC,TRBD2,15,many,TRBJ2-1,TRBV12-3/TRBV12-4
CSALGPYSNQPQHF,TGCAGTGCCCTGGGGCCCTATAGCAATCAGCCCCAGCATTTT,.,14,many,TRBJ1-5,TRBV20-1
CSASLLLRESEDTQYF,TGCAGTGCATCCCTCCTATTGCGGGAGTCCGAAGATACGCAGTATTTT,TRBD2,16,many,TRBJ2-3,TRBV20-1
CASSYIPGTGVVLGETQYF,TGTGCCAGCAGTTACATTCCCGGGACAGGGGTCGTCCTGGGGGAGACCCAGTACTTC,TRBD1,19,many,TRBJ2-5,TRBV6-2/TRBV6-3
CASWEFEAFF,TGTGCCAGTTGGGAGTTTGAAGCTTTCTTT,.,10,.,TRBJ1-1,TRBV19
CASSFQPPRREGSYEQYF,TGTGCCAGCAGTTTTCAACCCCCCCGGCGGGAGGGGTCCTACGAGCAGTACTTC,TRBD2,18,many,TRBJ2-7,TRBV28
CASSRLAGKDEQFF,TGTGCCAGCAGCCGGCTAGCGGGAAAGGATGAGCAGTTCTTC,TRBD2,14,many,TRBJ2-1,TRBV3-1
CASSPVLNTEAFF,TGTGCCAGCAGCCCGGTGTTGAACACTGAAGCTTTCTTT,.,13,many,TRBJ1-1,TRBV19
CASSRSGVETQYF,TGTGCCAGCAGCCGTAGCGGGGTGGAGACCCAGTACTTC,TRBD2,13,.,TRBJ2-5,TRBV7-3
CASSYGIGEVERYTF,TGTGCCAGCAGTTACGGTATCGGGGAGGTAGAGCGCTACACCTTC,.,15,few,TRBJ1-2,TRBV6-5
CASSPYSGADTQYF,TGTGCCAGCAGCCCCTATTCGGGCGCAGATACGCAGTATTTT,.,14,.,TRBJ2-3,TRBV6-1
CASSVDTYPSYEQYF,TGTGCCAGTAGTGTTGACACTTATCCTTCCTACGAGCAGTACTTC,.,15,.,TRBJ2-7,TRBV19
CASSLRTGFTGELFF,TGTGCCAGCAGCCTGAGGACAGGATTCACCGGGGAGCTGTTTTTT,TRBD1,15,.,TRBJ2-2,TRBV11-3
CATSSLGPPDQPQHF,TGTGCCACCAGCAGTTTGGGACCGCCGGATCAGCCCCAGCATTTT,.,15,many,TRBJ1-5,TRBV15
CASSLYGTGEVPQHF,TGTGCCAGCTCACTCTATGGGACAGGGGAGGTACCCCAGCATTTT,TRBD1,15,.,TRBJ1-5,TRBV18
CASSHDRQVTYNEQFF,TGCGCCAGCAGCCACGATAGGCAGGTCACCTACAATGAGCAGTTCTTC,.,16,few,TRBJ2-1,TRBV4-1
CATSRTGLAVTDTQYF,TGTGCCACCAGCAGAACCGGACTAGCGGTGACAGATACGCAGTATTTT,TRBD2,16,many,TRBJ2-3,TRBV15
CSAIPGHSYEQYF,TGCAGTGCCATACCGGGACACTCCTACGAGCAGTACTTC,.,13,many,TRBJ2-7,TRBV20-1